The rows below give T cell receptor beta chains drawn from one sample of a study of T cell repertoires in cytomegalovirus infection. TCRdb re-analysed the reads in MiXCR, keeping a single row per CDR3 protein. The sample holds about 490,000 distinct CDR3 sequences, about 17% seen once. The specimen was CD8+ T cells from PBMCs. The receptors come from a human donor in good health (CMV status not recorded). Some clones in this sample may be carry-over from other donors' samples. Both conserved end residues are part of each CDR3. Each record gives: J gene, V gene, D gene, CDR3 protein. D genes are given only for firm matches.

>TRBJ2-1|TRBV12-3/TRBV12-4|.
CASADPSSYNEQFF
>TRBJ2-7|TRBV5-1|TRBD1
CASSLEGDRSYEQYF
>TRBJ1-3|TRBV7-8|.
CASSSNTLSSGNTIYF
>TRBJ1-6|TRBV5-4|.
CASSLDLIPALHF
>TRBJ2-7|TRBV15|TRBD1
CATSRGGTGREYEQYF
>TRBJ1-1|TRBV6-2/TRBV6-3|TRBD1
CASSYSRDRGRTEAFF
>TRBJ1-1|TRBV29-1|.
CSVVTGNTEAFF
>TRBJ2-1|TRBV7-9|.
CASSAPGGEQFF
>TRBJ1-1|TRBV19|.
CASSLVDTEAFF
>TRBJ2-3|TRBV19|TRBD2
CASSILLAGGDTQYF
>TRBJ2-2|TRBV2|TRBD2
CASRYGAGEFPPGELFF
>TRBJ2-2|TRBV7-6|.
CASSYGPINTGELFF
>TRBJ1-2|TRBV29-1|TRBD1
CSVGRGQGYTF
>TRBJ1-5|TRBV19|.
CASSIGTDNSNQPQHF
>TRBJ1-5|TRBV6-1|TRBD1
CASSGTGGPGNQPQHF
>TRBJ2-2|TRBV7-6|TRBD2
CASSPQGLAGDTGELFF
>TRBJ2-2|TRBV27|.
CASSLSRGDTGELFF